This TCR beta chain is from a study of blood T cell repertoires in COVID-19. The overall study: The United States, Italy and Spain supplied acute and convalescent COVID-19 samples. T cells, B-cell-depleted T cells, or PBMCs supplied cDNA or gDNA.

The CDR3 is 21 amino acids. In the source study's methods: Estimated nucleated cell counts came from reference gene primer amplification. The protocol was immunoSEQ multiplex PCR, while the TCRdb copy is restricted to in-frame clones and leaves out a portion. The V and J calls and clone size are taken from that table; D and trimming were inferred from the DNA. In the table there are tens of thousands of clones, about 86% of which are singletons. Sequencing used peripheral blood. The rearrangement uses TRBV21-1 and TRBJ2-1; the table's D call, TRBD1, was not checked against the DNA. TRBV21-1 is reported as a pseudogene. This clonotype was obtained from a human donor in a cohort sampled during active COVID-19. CDR3 sequence: CASSPRTGRTGLEGLNDEQFF. The CDR3 DNA is TGTGCCAGCAGCCCCCGGACAGGGCGAACGGGATTGGAAGGGTTAAACGATGAGCAGTTCTTC.